This section outlines one T cell receptor (beta chain) sequence together with its context. Sequencing used immunoSEQ v3. This table comes from immunoSEQ multiplex PCR, and its TCRdb copy is limited to in-frame clones, with some not included. The repertoire holds tens of thousands of clones, with 60% to 80% as singletons. As to time point: pre-treatment sample, taken before nivolumab and TIL therapy. This specimen belongs to a study of TIL therapy for anti-PD-1-resistant metastatic lung cancer. V dropped 5 bases and J dropped 6 bases, with 14 bases sitting between them. The CDR3 totals 13 residues. Germline values: CDR1 SQVTM, CDR2 ANQGSEA.

The chain carries TRBV29-1 and TRBJ1-5, with D unclear. Source: blood, taken at baseline. The receptor was derived from a woman aged 25-85 years with non-small cell lung cancer. The CDR3 loop reads CSVLREIGQPQHF. CDR3 DNA sequence: TGCAGCGTTCTTAGGGAGATTGGTCAGCCCCAGCATTTT.